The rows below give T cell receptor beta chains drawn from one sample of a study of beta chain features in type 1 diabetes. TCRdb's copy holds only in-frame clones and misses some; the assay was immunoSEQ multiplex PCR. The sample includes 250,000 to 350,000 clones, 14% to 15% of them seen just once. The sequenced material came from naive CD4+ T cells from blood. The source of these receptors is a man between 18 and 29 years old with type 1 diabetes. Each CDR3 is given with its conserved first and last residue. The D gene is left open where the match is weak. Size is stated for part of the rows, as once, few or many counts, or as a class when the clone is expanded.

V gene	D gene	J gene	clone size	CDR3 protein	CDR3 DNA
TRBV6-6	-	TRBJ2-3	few	CASIMQAYTDTQYF	TGTGCCAGCATCATGCAGGCTTACACAGATACGCAGTATTTT
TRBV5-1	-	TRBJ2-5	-	CASSRNRPQEGETQYF	TGCGCCAGCAGCCGCAACCGACCACAGGAGGGGGAGACCCAGTACTTC
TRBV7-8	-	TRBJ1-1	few	CASRTGNTEAFF	TGTGCCAGCAGAACAGGGAACACTGAAGCTTTCTTT
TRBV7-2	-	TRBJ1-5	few	CASSLAVPDSRNQPQHF	TGTGCCAGCAGCTTAGCGGTCCCAGACTCACGCAATCAGCCCCAGCATTTT
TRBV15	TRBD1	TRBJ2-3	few	CATSRVPGQGGTDTQYF	TGTGCCACCAGCAGAGTTCCAGGACAGGGGGGCACAGATACGCAGTATTTT
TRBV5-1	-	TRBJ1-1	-	CASSSDTKRSEAFF	TGCGCCAGCAGCTCGGACACCAAACGAAGTGAAGCTTTCTTT
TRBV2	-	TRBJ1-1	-	CASSEGSTAGHEAFF	TGTGCCAGCAGTGAAGGTTCGACAGCGGGTCATGAAGCTTTCTTT
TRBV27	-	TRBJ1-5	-	CASRPDRTRAQHF	TGTGCCAGCAGACCCGACAGGACTCGGGCCCAGCATTTT
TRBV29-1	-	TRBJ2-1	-	CSVGEQFF	TGCAGCGTCGGTGAGCAGTTCTTC
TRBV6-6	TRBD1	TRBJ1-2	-	CASSGTADYTF	TGTGCCAGCAGTGGGACAGCGGACTACACCTTC
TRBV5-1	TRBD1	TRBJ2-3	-	CASSWTRDRSDTQYF	TGCGCCAGCAGCTGGACCCGGGACAGATCAGATACGCAGTATTTT
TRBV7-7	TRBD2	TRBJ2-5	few	CASSNSGRAQETQYF	TGTGCCAGCAGTAATAGCGGGAGGGCCCAGGAGACCCAGTACTTC
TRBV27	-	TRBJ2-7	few	CASSDGMTVSYEQYF	TGTGCCAGCAGCGACGGAATGACAGTGTCCTACGAGCAGTACTTC
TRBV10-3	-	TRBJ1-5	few	CAISLDGNNQPQHF	TGTGCCATCAGTCTCGACGGGAACAATCAGCCCCAGCATTTT
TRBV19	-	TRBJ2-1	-	CASSPRDSTYNEQFF	TGTGCCAGTAGTCCGCGGGATTCAACCTACAATGAGCAGTTCTTC
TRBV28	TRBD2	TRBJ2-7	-	CASSPQGLADFYEQYF	TGTGCCAGCAGTCCTCAGGGACTAGCGGACTTCTACGAGCAGTACTTC
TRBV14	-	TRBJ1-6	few	CASSQNPDIGRSPLHF	TGTGCCAGCAGCCAAAATCCAGACATTGGAAGGTCACCCCTCCACTTT
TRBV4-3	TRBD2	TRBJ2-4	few	CASSQDRGGTKNIQYF	TGCGCCAGCAGCCAAGATCGGGGGGGGACCAAAAACATTCAGTACTTC
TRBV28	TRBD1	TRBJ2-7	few	CASSSRGPFLSYEQYF	TGTGCCAGCAGCAGCAGGGGGCCCTTCCTCTCCTACGAGCAGTACTTC
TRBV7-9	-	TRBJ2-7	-	CASSLGYAGAYEQYF	TGTGCCAGCAGCTTAGGTTACGCAGGGGCCTACGAGCAGTACTTC
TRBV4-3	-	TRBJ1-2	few	CASSQDPGFANYGYTF	TGCGCCAGCAGCCAAGATCCAGGATTCGCTAACTATGGCTACACCTTC
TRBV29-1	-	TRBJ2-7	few	CSVGVGAGYEQYF	TGCAGCGTTGGGGTGGGGGCAGGCTACGAGCAGTACTTC
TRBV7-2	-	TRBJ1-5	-	CASSLFWTGSVSNQPQHF	TGTGCCAGCAGCTTATTCTGGACTGGATCAGTAAGCAATCAGCCCCAGCATTTT
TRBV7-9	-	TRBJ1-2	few	CASSLNQRGNGYTF	TGTGCCAGCAGCTTAAATCAGAGAGGGAATGGCTACACCTTC
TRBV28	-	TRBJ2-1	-	CASSFGLGGEYEQFF	TGTGCCAGCAGTTTTGGGTTAGGGGGGGAGTATGAGCAGTTCTTC
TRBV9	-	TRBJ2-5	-	CASSNEVAGDPREQYF	TGTGCCAGCAGCAACGAAGTGGCGGGTGATCCTCGGGAGCAGTACTTC
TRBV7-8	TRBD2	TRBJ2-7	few	CASSPRSVGTSNEQYF	TGTGCCAGCAGCCCGCGCAGCGTTGGGACTAGTAACGAGCAGTACTTC
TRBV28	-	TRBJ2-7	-	CASSASLARAGEQYF	TGTGCCAGCAGTGCTTCACTAGCCAGAGCCGGCGAGCAGTACTTC
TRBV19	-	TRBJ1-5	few	CASSIDRNRRSNQPQHF	TGTGCCAGTAGTATAGATCGGAACAGGAGAAGCAATCAGCCCCAGCATTTT
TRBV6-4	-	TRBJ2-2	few	CASSGRSTGELFF	TGTGCCAGCAGCGGGAGAAGCACCGGGGAGCTGTTTTTT
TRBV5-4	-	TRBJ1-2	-	CASSLRPGVSYGYTF	TGTGCCAGCAGCTTGAGGCCAGGGGTTTCCTATGGCTACACCTTC
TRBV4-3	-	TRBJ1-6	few	CASSPDSAPKTAPLHF	TGCGCCAGCAGCCCGGACAGTGCCCCCAAAACGGCACCCCTCCACTTT
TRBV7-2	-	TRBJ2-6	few	CASSTRGGGANVLTF	TGTGCCAGCAGCACCAGGGGTGGTGGGGCCAACGTCCTGACTTTC
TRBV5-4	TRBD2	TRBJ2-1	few	CASSAGTSPWDEQFF	TGTGCCAGCAGCGCCGGGACTAGCCCGTGGGATGAGCAGTTCTTC
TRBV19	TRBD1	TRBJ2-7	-	CASSTTGTGDEQYF	TGTGCCAGTAGTACCACCGGGACAGGGGACGAGCAGTACTTC
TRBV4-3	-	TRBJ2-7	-	CASSQDRAGDVNEQYF	TGCGCCAGCAGCCAAGATCGGGCAGGGGATGTCAACGAGCAGTACTTC
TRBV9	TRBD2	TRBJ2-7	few	CASSVSLPTRGLDYEQYF	TGTGCCAGCAGCGTAAGTCTCCCGACCCGGGGACTAGACTACGAGCAGTACTTC
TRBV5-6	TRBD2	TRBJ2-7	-	CASSRGTSGSWGPYEQYF	TGTGCCAGCAGCCGCGGGACTAGCGGGAGCTGGGGACCCTACGAGCAGTACTTC
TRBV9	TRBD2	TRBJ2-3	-	CASSLSGGSTDTQYF	TGTGCCAGCAGCCTAAGCGGGGGAAGCACAGATACGCAGTATTTT
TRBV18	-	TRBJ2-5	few	CASSPYGGQETQYF	TGTGCCAGCTCACCATACGGGGGCCAAGAGACCCAGTACTTC
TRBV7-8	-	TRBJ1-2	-	CASSSRLGYGYTF	TGTGCCAGCAGCTCCAGGCTGGGCTATGGCTACACCTTC
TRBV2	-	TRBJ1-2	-	CASSEGGNYGYTF	TGTGCCAGCAGTGAGGGCGGGAACTATGGCTACACCTTC
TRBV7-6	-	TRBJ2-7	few	CASSFPAGSYEQYF	TGTGCCAGCAGCTTCCCGGCAGGGTCCTACGAGCAGTACTTC